One T cell receptor beta chain is described in this entry. The germline gives CDR1 SGHNT, CDR2 YENEEA. The CDR3 has 14 residues. Trimming shortened V by 5 bases and J by 0 bases, and 8 bases separated the two germline ends. The table came from immunoSEQ multiplex PCR; TCRdb's copy has only in-frame clones and leaves some out. Here the sample spans 80,000 to 95,000 clones, roughly 90% being singletons. This sample stems from a study of blood T cell repertoires in COVID-19. Study-wide context: Specimens from acute and convalescent COVID-19 originated in the United States, Italy and Spain. From T cells, B-cell-depleted T cells, or PBMCs came the material, which was cDNA or gDNA.

This chain joins TRBV11-3 and TRBJ1-3, with unresolved D. Sequenced material: peripheral blood. The sequence derives from a man aged 45-65 years with active or convalescent COVID-19. CDR3 region: CASSPGGSGNTIYF. In nucleotides, the CDR3 is TGTGCCAGCAGCCCTGGAGGCTCTGGAAACACCATATATTTT.